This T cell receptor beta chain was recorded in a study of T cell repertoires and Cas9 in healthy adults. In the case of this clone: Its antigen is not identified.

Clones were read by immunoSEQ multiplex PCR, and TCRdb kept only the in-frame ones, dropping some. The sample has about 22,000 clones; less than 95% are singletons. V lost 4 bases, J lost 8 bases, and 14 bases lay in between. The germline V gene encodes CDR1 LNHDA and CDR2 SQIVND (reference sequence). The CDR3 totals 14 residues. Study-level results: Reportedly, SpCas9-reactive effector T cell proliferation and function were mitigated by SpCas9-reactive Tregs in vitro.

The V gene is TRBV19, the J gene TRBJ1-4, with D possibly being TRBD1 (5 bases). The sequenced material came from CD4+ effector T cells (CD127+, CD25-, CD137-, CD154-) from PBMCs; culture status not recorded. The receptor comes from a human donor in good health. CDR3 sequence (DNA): TGTGCCAGTAGTAACCGGAGGGACCGAGAAAAACTGTTTTTT. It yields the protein CASSNRRDREKLFF.